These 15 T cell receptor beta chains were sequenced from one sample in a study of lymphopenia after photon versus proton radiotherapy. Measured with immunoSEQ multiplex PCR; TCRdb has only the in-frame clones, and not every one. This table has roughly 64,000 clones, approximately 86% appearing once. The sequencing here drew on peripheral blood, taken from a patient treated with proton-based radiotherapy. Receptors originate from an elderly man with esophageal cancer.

This CDR3 is CASSAVGYRGHEQFF. In nucleotides, the CDR3 is TGTGCCAGCAGCGCTGTAGGATACAGGGGGCATGAGCAGTTCTTC. The rearrangement joins TRBV2 to TRBJ2-1; 9 nucleotides agree with TRBD1. CDR3 size: 15 residues. Looked up from germline, CDR1 is SNHLY and CDR2 is FYNNEI. The V segment lost 6 bases and the J segment 8 bases; nucleotides outside the gene matches: 11.

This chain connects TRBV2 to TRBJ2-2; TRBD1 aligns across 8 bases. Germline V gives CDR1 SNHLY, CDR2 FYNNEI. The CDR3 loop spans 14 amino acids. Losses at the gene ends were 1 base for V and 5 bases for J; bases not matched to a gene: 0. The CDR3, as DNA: TGTGCCAGCAGTGAAGGGACAGGGACCGGGGAGCTGTTTTTT. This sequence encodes CASSEGTGTGELFF.

The CDR3 reads CASRKAGITDTQYF. Written as DNA, the CDR3 is TGTGCCAGCAGAAAAGCGGGGATCACAGATACGCAGTATTTT. The V call is TRBV6-5, the J call TRBJ2-3, with 7 bases matching TRBD2. This CDR3 contains 14 residues. J gave up 2 bases and V 6 bases, and 5 bases lay outside the gene matches. Germline V CDR1 and CDR2: MNHEY, SVGAGI.

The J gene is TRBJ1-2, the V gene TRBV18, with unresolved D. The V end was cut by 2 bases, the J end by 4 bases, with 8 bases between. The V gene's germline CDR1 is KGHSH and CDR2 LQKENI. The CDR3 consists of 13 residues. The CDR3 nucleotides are TGTGCCAGCTCACCAGATCTAATCTATGGCTACACCTTC. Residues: CASSPDLIYGYTF.

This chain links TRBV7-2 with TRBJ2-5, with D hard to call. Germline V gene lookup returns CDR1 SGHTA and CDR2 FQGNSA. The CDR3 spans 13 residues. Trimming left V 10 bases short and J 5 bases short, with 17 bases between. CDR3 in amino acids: CATQRGSGETQYF. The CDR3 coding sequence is TGTGCCACCCAACGCGGATCCGGGGAGACCCAGTACTTC.

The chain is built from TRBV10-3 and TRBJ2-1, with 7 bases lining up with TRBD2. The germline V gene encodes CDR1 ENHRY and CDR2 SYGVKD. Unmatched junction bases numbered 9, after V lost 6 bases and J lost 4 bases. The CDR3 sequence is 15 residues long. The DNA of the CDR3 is TGTGCCATCAGGGCTCTTGCGGGAGCGTACAATGAGCAGTTCTTC. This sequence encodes CAIRALAGAYNEQFF.

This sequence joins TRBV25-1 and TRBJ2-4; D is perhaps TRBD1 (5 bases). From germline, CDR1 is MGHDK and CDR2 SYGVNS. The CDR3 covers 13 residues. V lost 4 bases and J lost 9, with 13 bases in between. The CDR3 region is CASSGVGLGIQYF. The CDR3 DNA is TGTGCCAGCAGTGGGGTGGGGCTGGGCATTCAGTACTTC.

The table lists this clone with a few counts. CDR3 coding DNA: TGTGCCAGCAGTCCCCCGGGCGCTTCTGGGGCCAACGTCCTGACTTTC. Protein sequence: CASSPPGASGANVLTF. V usage is TRBV6-6 and J usage is TRBJ2-6; D call uncertain. CDR3 size: 16 residues. Germline CDR1 and CDR2: MNHNY and SVGAGI (reference sequence). Deletions cut 5 bases from V and 1 base from J, with 12 bases between.

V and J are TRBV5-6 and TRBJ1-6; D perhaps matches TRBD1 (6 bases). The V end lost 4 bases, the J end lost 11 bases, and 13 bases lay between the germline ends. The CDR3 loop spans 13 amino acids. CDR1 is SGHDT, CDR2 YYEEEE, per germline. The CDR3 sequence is CASSPNRDPPLHF. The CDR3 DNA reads TGTGCCAGCAGCCCCAACAGGGATCCACCCCTCCACTTT.

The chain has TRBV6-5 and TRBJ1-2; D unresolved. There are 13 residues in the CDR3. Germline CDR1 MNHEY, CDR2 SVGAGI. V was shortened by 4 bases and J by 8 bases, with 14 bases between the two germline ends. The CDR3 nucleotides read TGTGCCAGCAGTTCTCAGCCACGGGGAGGCTACACCTTC. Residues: CASSSQPRGGYTF.

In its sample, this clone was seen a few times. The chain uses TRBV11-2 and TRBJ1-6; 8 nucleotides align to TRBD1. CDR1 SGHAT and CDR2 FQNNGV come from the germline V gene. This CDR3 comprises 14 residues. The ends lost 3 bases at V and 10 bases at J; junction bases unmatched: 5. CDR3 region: CASSFQTGESPLHF. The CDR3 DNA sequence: TGTGCCAGCAGCTTCCAGACAGGGGAGTCACCCCTCCACTTT. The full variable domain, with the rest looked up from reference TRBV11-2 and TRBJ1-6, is EAGVAQSPRYKIIEKRQSVAFWCNPISGHATLYWYQQILGQGPKLLIQFQNNGVVDDSQLPKDRFSAERLKGVDSTLKIQPAKLEDSAVYLCASSFQTGESPLHFGNGTRLTVT.

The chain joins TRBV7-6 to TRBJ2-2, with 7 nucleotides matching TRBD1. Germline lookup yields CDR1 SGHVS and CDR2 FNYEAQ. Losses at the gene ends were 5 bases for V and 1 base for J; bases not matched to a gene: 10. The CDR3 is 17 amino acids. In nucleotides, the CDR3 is TGTGCCAGCAGCCCGCGAGCCGGGACAGTGAACACCGGGGAGCTGTTTTTT. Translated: CASSPRAGTVNTGELFF.

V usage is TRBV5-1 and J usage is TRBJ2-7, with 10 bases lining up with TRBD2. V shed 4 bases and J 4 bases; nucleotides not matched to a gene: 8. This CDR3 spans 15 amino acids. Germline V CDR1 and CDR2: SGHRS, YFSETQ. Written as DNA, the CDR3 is TGCGCCAGCAGCGTTACCGGGACTAGCGTTTACGAGCAGTACTTC. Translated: CASSVTGTSVYEQYF. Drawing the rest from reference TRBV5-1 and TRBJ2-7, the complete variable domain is KAGVTQTPRYLIKTRGQQVTLSCSPISGHRSVSWYQQTPGQGLQFLFEYFSETQRNKGNFPGRFSGRQFSNSRSEMNVSTLELGDSALYLCASSVTGTSVYEQYFGPGTRLTVT.

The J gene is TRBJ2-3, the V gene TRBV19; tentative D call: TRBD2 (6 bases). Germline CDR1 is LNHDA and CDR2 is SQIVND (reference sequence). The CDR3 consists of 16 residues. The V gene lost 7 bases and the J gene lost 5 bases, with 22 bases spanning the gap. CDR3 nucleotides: TGTGCCAGTAAACCCGGACACGGGACTTTCGGAGATACGCAGTATTTT. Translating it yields CASKPGHGTFGDTQYF.

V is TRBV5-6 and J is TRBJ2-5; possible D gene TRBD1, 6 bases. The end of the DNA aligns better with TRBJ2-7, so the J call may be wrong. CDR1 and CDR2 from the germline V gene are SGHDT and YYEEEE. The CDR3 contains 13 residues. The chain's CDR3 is CASTQGRAYEQYF. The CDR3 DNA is TGTGCCAGCACGCAGGGGCGGGCATACGAGCAGTACTTC.